These 21 T cell receptor beta chains originate from one sample sequenced in a study of T cell responses to AZD1222 COVID-19 vaccine. Profiled with immunoSEQ multiplex PCR; TCRdb holds only in-frame clones, not every one. The data hold over 90,000 clones, with roughly nine tenths observed a single time. The specimen was peripheral blood, collected on day 0 of AZD1222 vaccination. These receptor sequences come from an adult in good health.

This sequence joins TRBV11-2 and TRBJ2-7; D perhaps matches TRBD2 (6 bases). CDR3 length: 15 residues. The V gene lost 3 bases and the J gene lost 3 bases, with 15 bases spanning the gap. Germline V gene sequence: CDR1 SGHAT, CDR2 FQNNGV. CDR3 bases: TGTGCCAGCAGCTTGGGAGGAAGGGTTGGCTACGAGCAGTACTTC. It translates to CASSLGGRVGYEQYF.

V is TRBV11-2 and J is TRBJ2-5; D remains unclear. Germline CDR1 SGHAT, CDR2 FQNNGV. CDR3 size: 12 residues. V lost 1 base and J lost 4, with 4 bases in between. CDR3 in amino acids: CASSLGTETQYF. CDR3 coding DNA: TGTGCCAGCAGCTTAGGCACAGAGACCCAGTACTTC.

The chain couples TRBV6-5 to TRBJ2-1; D is perhaps TRBD2 (5 bases). The germline CDR1 and CDR2 sequences are MNHEY and SVGAGI. This CDR3 spans 15 amino acids. V lost 8 bases and J 2 bases, leaving 16 bases between the germline ends. DNA for the CDR3: TGTGCCAGCTCCCAGAGGGCGGGCCCCTACAATGAGCAGTTCTTC. Translation gives CASSQRAGPYNEQFF.

V usage is TRBV27 and J usage is TRBJ2-7, with no clear D. The CDR3 is made up of 13 amino acids. V dropped 2 bases and J dropped 3 bases, with 8 bases sitting between them. Germline lookup yields CDR1 MNHEY and CDR2 SMNVEV (reference sequence). CDR3 in amino acids: CASSLGQLYEQYF. CDR3 coding DNA: TGTGCCAGCAGTTTAGGCCAGCTCTACGAGCAGTACTTC.

The CDR3 coding sequence is TGTGCCTGTCGGCGCTTCGTGAACACTGAAGCTTTCTTT. Translation gives CACRRFVNTEAFF. The chain has TRBV30 and TRBJ1-1; D gene uncertain. The germline V and J ends were trimmed by 6 bases and 0 bases, with 11 bases remaining between them. Germline V lookup: CDR1 GTSNPN, CDR2 SVGIG (reference sequence). CDR3 length: 13 amino acids. The whole variable domain, remainder taken from reference TRBV30 and TRBJ1-1, is SQTIHQWPATLVQPVGSPLSLECTVEGTSNPNLYWYRQAAGRGLQLLFYSVGIGQISSEVPQNLSASRPQDRQFILSSKKLLLSDSGFYLCACRRFVNTEAFFGQGTRLTVV.

The V gene is TRBV29-1, the J gene TRBJ2-1; D call uncertain. There are 12 residues in the CDR3. From germline, CDR1 is SQVTM and CDR2 ANQGSEA. Trimming stripped 7 bases from V and 4 bases from J, with 11 bases between. This CDR3 reads CSALDLYNEQFF. The CDR3 DNA reads as TGCAGCGCCCTAGACTTATACAATGAGCAGTTCTTC.

As DNA, the CDR3 is TGCGCCAGCACCAGGACAGGGTCCTACGAGCAGTACTTC. Translating gives CASTRTGSYEQYF. V gene TRBV5-1 combines with J gene TRBJ2-7, with 8 bases that match TRBD1. Germline values: CDR1 SGHRS, CDR2 YFSETQ. The CDR3 length is 13 residues. Trimming cost V 6 bases and J 1 base; bases outside gene matches: 3.

This clone was detected a few times. The rearrangement links TRBV28 to TRBJ1-4; weak D call: TRBD1 (5 bases). V shed 3 bases and J shed 8 bases, with 16 bases lying between them. Germline lookup yields CDR1 MDHEN and CDR2 SYDVKM. The CDR3 has 15 residues. The CDR3 sequence: CASSFQGTSYEKLFF. As DNA, the CDR3 is TGTGCCAGCAGTTTTCAGGGTACTTCGTACGAAAAACTGTTTTTT.

The rearrangement uses TRBV11-2 and TRBJ1-5, with D unresolved. V was shortened by 4 bases and J by 4 bases, with 8 bases between the two germline ends. Germline CDR1 reads SGHAT; CDR2 reads FQNNGV. The CDR3 has 13 residues. In DNA form, the CDR3 reads TGTGCCAGCAGCTGGAGTAATAATCAGCCCCAGCATTTT. Its protein is CASSWSNNQPQHF.

V and J are TRBV5-1 and TRBJ1-2; maybe TRBD1 (5 bases). Trimming removed 3 bases at V and 3 bases at J, with 12 bases between. The CDR3 extends over 14 amino acids. Germline V gene data show CDR1 as SGHRS and CDR2 as YFSETQ. The DNA for the CDR3 is TGCGCCAGCAGCTCAGGGCAGCTCTACTATGGCTACACCTTC. It encodes CASSSGQLYYGYTF.

The V call is TRBV5-4, the J call TRBJ2-2; D tentatively reads TRBD1 or TRBD2 (5 bases each). The CDR3 extends over 13 amino acids. Germline V lookup: CDR1 SGHNT, CDR2 YYREEE (reference sequence). The V and J ends lost 4 bases and 5 bases respectively, with 9 bases between them. CDR3 coding DNA: TGTGCCAGCAGCCCGGGACCGACCGGGGAGCTGTTTTTT. Translation gives CASSPGPTGELFF.

The chain links TRBV15 to TRBJ2-1, with D possibly matching TRBD2 (5 bases). The CDR3 runs to 18 residues. V lost 0 bases and J lost 0, with 15 bases in between. CDR1 is LNHNV, CDR2 YYDKDF, per germline (reference sequence). The CDR3 nucleotides are TGTGCCACCAGCAGAGATCCCCCTCGTGGGAGCTCCTACAATGAGCAGTTCTTC. Translated: CATSRDPPRGSSYNEQFF. The full variable domain, its missing parts supplied by reference TRBV15 and TRBJ2-1, is DAMVIQNPRYQVTQFGKPVTLSCSQTLNHNVMYWYQQKSSQAPKLLFHYYDKDFNNEADTPDNFQSRRPNTSFCFLDIRSPGLGDTAMYLCATSRDPPRGSSYNEQFFGPGTRLTVL.

V is TRBV18 and J is TRBJ1-2, with 10 bases aligning to TRBD1. Germline V gives CDR1 KGHSH, CDR2 LQKENI. CDR3 length: 14 residues. J was trimmed by 7 bases and V by 6 bases; bases with no gene match: 8. DNA for the CDR3: TGTGCCAGCTCCCCCCTGGACAGGGGGGCTGGCTACACCTTC. Encoded protein: CASSPLDRGAGYTF. The full variable domain, rest sourced from reference TRBV18 and TRBJ1-2, is NAGVMQNPRHLVRRRGQEARLRCSPMKGHSHVYWYRQLPEEGLKFMVYLQKENIIDESGMPKERFSAEFPKEGPSILRIQQVVRGDSAAYFCASSPLDRGAGYTFGSGTRLTVV.

The chain couples TRBV9 to TRBJ2-7, with 9 bases identical to TRBD2. Germline trimming cut 4 bases from V and 3 bases from J; bases unmatched to any gene: 8. Germline values: CDR1 SGDLS, CDR2 YYNGEE. The CDR3 has 15 amino acids. Here the CDR3 reads CASSLGAGGIYEQYF. The CDR3 DNA is TGTGCCAGCAGCCTCGGGGCGGGAGGGATCTACGAGCAGTACTTC.

This rearrangement joins TRBV5-1 to TRBJ2-1, with 13 bases aligning to TRBD2. This CDR3 is built from 21 residues. V lost 4 bases to trimming and J lost 5 bases; unmatched junction nucleotides: 21. Germline V gene lookup returns CDR1 SGHRS and CDR2 YFSETQ. CDR3 sequence: CASSPYSQTSGGIASHNEQFF. The CDR3 DNA follows: TGCGCCAGCAGCCCCTATAGTCAGACTAGCGGGGGGATTGCTAGCCACAATGAGCAGTTCTTC.

Written as DNA, the CDR3 is TGTGCCATCAGTGAGCGCGCGGCTCGGGAGGGTAATTCACCCCTCCACTTT. This gives the protein CAISERAAREGNSPLHF. This chain connects TRBV10-3 to TRBJ1-6; D remains ambiguous. Germline V gene data show CDR1 as ENHRY and CDR2 as SYGVKD. The CDR3 extends over 17 amino acids. V lost 2 bases to trimming and J lost 6 bases, with 17 bases between them.

This rearrangement joins TRBV3-1 (or the pseudogene TRBV3-2) to TRBJ1-1; TRBD1 is a possible D gene (5 bases). Germline-derived CDR1 and CDR2 are LGHDT and YNNKEL (reference sequence). This CDR3 comprises 15 residues. The V end lost 2 bases, the J end lost 4 bases, and 14 bases lay between the germline ends. The CDR3 loop is CASSQPLRGFTEAFF. The CDR3, as DNA: TGTGCCAGCAGCCAACCACTAAGGGGTTTCACTGAAGCTTTCTTT.

The J gene is TRBJ2-2, the V gene TRBV6-2 or TRBV6-3; 9 bases match TRBD2. Germline lookup yields CDR1 MNHEY and CDR2 SVGEGT. CDR3 size: 17 residues. J lost 1 base, V lost 5 bases, and 8 bases had no gene match. DNA for the CDR3: TGTGCCAGCAGTAAACGGGTAGCGGGAGAGAACACCGGGGAGCTGTTTTTT. Encoded protein: CASSKRVAGENTGELFF.

This clone was detected only once. The V and J genes are TRBV7-6 and TRBJ1-3, with a possible D match to TRBD1 (5 bases). Germline V gene sequence: CDR1 SGHVS, CDR2 FNYEAQ. V lost 1 base, J lost 0 bases, and 16 bases lay in between. This CDR3 has 18 residues. For the CDR3, the DNA is TGTGCCAGCAGCTTAGATCACCGGGGCGGAGACTCTGGAAACACCATATATTTT. It encodes CASSLDHRGGDSGNTIYF.

V usage is TRBV7-9 and J usage is TRBJ1-1; 8 nucleotides align to TRBD1. Germline CDR1 is SEHNR and CDR2 is FQNEAQ (reference sequence). This CDR3 comprises 13 residues. V was pared by 6 bases and J by 5 bases, with 5 bases of the junction left unmatched. CDR3 region: CASRLTGVTEAFF. Here the CDR3 DNA reads TGTGCCAGCAGACTGACAGGGGTTACTGAAGCTTTCTTT.

V usage is TRBV30 and J usage is TRBJ2-7; D may be TRBD2 (6 bases). Trimming left V 3 bases short and J 7 bases short, with 13 bases between. The germline CDR1 and CDR2 sequences are GTSNPN and SVGIG (reference sequence). The CDR3 runs to 12 residues. CDR3 in DNA: TGTGCCTGGAGCGGGGGAGGTCTAGAGCAGTACTTC. It codes for CAWSGGGLEQYF.